The following is a T cell receptor beta chain sequence with its context. This record comes from a study of blood T cell repertoires in COVID-19. The J segment lost 0 bases and the V segment lost 7 bases, leaving 3 bases of the junction unmatched. Germline CDR1 reads MNHEY; CDR2 reads SVGAGI. This CDR3 comprises 15 residues. The repertoire was sequenced with immunoSEQ multiplex PCR; TCRdb's copy has only in-frame clones and lacks some. The repertoire holds fewer than 200,000 clones, around four fifths seen once, with 3.6% in the top ten. This chain links TRBV6-5 with TRBJ1-5, with 10 bases fitting TRBD1. The sequenced material came from PBMCs or T cells enriched from blood (not recorded which). The sequence was obtained from a woman aged 45-65 years in a cohort exposed to, infected with or recovered from COVID-19 (not recorded which). CDR3 bases: TGTGCCAGCAAGGACAGGGGGTTTAGCAATCAGCCCCAGCATTTT. This codes for CASKDRGFSNQPQHF.